The clone carrying this T cell receptor (beta chain) was seen ten or more times. The data derive from a study of CXCR3 chemokines and chemotherapy response in bladder cancer. Each CDR3 protein is one row after TCRdb ran MiXCR on the PCR reads. The repertoire holds about 13,000 distinct CDR3 sequences, with 9.5% to 15% as singletons. This CDR3 is 14 amino acids long. Trimming pared 4 bases from V and 10 bases from J, leaving 19 bases between. The germline gives CDR1 SEHNR, CDR2 FQNEAQ (reference sequence). The chain joins TRBV7-9 to TRBJ1-1; D is possibly TRBD1 (5 bases). Sampling was done from a patient whose treatment included neoadjuvant chemotherapy. The TCR was taken from a human donor with bladder cancer that did not respond to neoadjuvant chemotherapy. The CDR3 DNA reads TGTGCCAGCAGCTCCGGGACTCTTTTTCTGGGAGCTTTCTTT. This gives the protein CASSSGTLFLGAFF.